These 23 T cell receptor beta chains came from one sample sequenced in a study of T cell responses to AZD1222 COVID-19 vaccine (dated by TCRdb to the early 2020s). Libraries came from the immunoSEQ multiplex PCR assay. The table comes from immuneACCESS by way of TCRdb, which keeps in-frame sequences with V and J called. Part of the clones is missing from these tables; in studies checked, under half for an unresolved V gene and the rest for unknown reasons. The sample includes 200,000 or so clones, with 85% to 95% observed a single time. Of the sample, roughly 10% is held by the ten largest clones. The time point tag for this specimen amounts to: baseline before first vaccination. The starting material was peripheral blood, obtained on day 0 of AZD1222 vaccination. The receptors here all came from an adult in good health.

This clone was seen just once. V gene TRBV27 combines with J gene TRBJ2-1, with D unresolved. Between the trimmed V and J ends, which lost 6 bases and 6 bases, there was a span of 18 bases. The CDR3 covers 15 residues. Germline CDR1 is MNHEY and CDR2 is SMNVEV (reference sequence). The CDR3: CASRPYIGSGNEQFF. Here the CDR3 DNA reads TGTGCCAGCAGACCGTATATAGGGTCGGGCAATGAGCAGTTCTTC.

CDR3 in DNA: TGTGCCAGCAGCCCCGGCGGAGCTCAGCCCCAGCATTTT. This sequence encodes CASSPGGAQPQHF. The gene calls are TRBV9 and TRBJ1-5; no clear D gene. The V end lost 4 bases, the J end lost 6 bases, and 11 bases lay between the germline ends. Looked up from germline, CDR1 is SGDLS and CDR2 is YYNGEE. The CDR3 is 13 residues long.

In its sample, this clone was seen a few times. V and J are TRBV29-1 and TRBJ2-7, with 7 positions matching TRBD1. Germline V CDR1 and CDR2: SQVTM, ANQGSEA. The CDR3 runs to 13 residues. This CDR3 reads CTVSQTGLDEQYF. CDR3 nucleotide sequence: TGCACCGTCTCCCAGACAGGGCTGGACGAGCAGTACTTC.

V usage is TRBV29-1 and J usage is TRBJ2-1; 13 bases agree with TRBD2. Germline trimming cut 5 bases from V and 8 bases from J; bases unmatched to any gene: 6. The CDR3 has 14 amino acids. CDR1 and CDR2 from the germline V gene are SQVTM and ANQGSEA. The CDR3 coding sequence is TGCAGCGTTAGACTAGCGGGAGGAGTCGATGAGCAGTTCTTC. Its protein product is CSVRLAGGVDEQFF.

This chain links TRBV27 with TRBJ1-4, with TRBD1 as a possible D gene (5 bases). Germline CDR1 reads MNHEY; CDR2 reads SMNVEV (reference sequence). The CDR3 extends over 15 amino acids. V was trimmed by 5 bases and J by 8 bases, leaving 18 bases between them. The CDR3 DNA follows: TGTGCCAGCAGTCCCGAGTATGGGGCCAGGGAAAAACTGTTTTTT. This translates into CASSPEYGAREKLFF.

The chain carries TRBV4-2 and TRBJ2-7; TRBD1 matches 9 bases. The CDR3 extends over 16 amino acids. CDR1 and CDR2 from the germline V gene are LGHNA and YNFKEQ. The V segment lost 1 base and the J segment 4 bases; nucleotides outside the gene matches: 8. CDR3 DNA sequence: TGTGCCAGCAGCCAAGCCGACAGGGGGGGTACTTACGAGCAGTACTTC. Its protein product is CASSQADRGGTYEQYF.

This chain joins TRBV3-1 (or the pseudogene TRBV3-2) and TRBJ2-2; D remains unclear. V was cut by 1 base and J by 5 bases, with 8 bases left in between. Germline V lookup: CDR1 LGHDT, CDR2 YNNKEL (reference sequence). The CDR3 is made up of 14 amino acids. CDR3 nucleotide sequence: TGTGCCAGCAGCCAAGTACCAGCTACCGGGGAGCTGTTTTTT. Protein sequence: CASSQVPATGELFF.

V is TRBV5-6 and J is TRBJ1-1, with 8 nucleotides matching TRBD1. The CDR3 runs to 16 residues. Germline CDR1 is SGHDT and CDR2 is YYEEEE. J was trimmed by 0 bases and V by 0 bases; bases with no gene match: 4. CDR3: CASSLDPRGLNTEAFF. The CDR3 DNA reads TGTGCCAGCAGCTTGGACCCCAGGGGGCTGAACACTGAAGCTTTCTTT.

V gene TRBV2 combines with J gene TRBJ1-2; D not certain. Germline V gene data show CDR1 as SNHLY and CDR2 as FYNNEI. Trimming removed 8 bases from V and 3 bases from J, with 10 bases in between. The CDR3 covers 12 residues. The CDR3 DNA reads TGTGCCAGCCGGGGAGTTGACTATGGCTACACCTTC. This codes for CASRGVDYGYTF.

In this sample, this clone turned up a few times. This sequence joins TRBV29-1 and TRBJ1-2; D perhaps matches TRBD1 (5 bases). Trimming left V 7 bases short and J 8 bases short, with 14 bases between. CDR1 and CDR2 from the germline V gene are SQVTM and ANQGSEA. CDR3 length: 11 residues. CDR3 coding DNA: TGCAGCGCCAAATACGGACACGGCTACACCTTC. It is translated as CSAKYGHGYTF.

The chain combines TRBV3-1 (or the pseudogene TRBV3-2) with TRBJ2-4, with no clear D. Germline CDR1 is LGHDT and CDR2 is YNNKEL (reference sequence). The CDR3 contains 16 residues. V was clipped by 1 base and J by 7 bases, with 17 bases between them. CDR3 sequence: CASSQGTAYPRNIQYF. CDR3 DNA sequence: TGTGCCAGCAGCCAAGGAACTGCCTACCCAAGGAACATTCAGTACTTC.

V and J are TRBV6-5 and TRBJ1-2; D is ambiguous. The CDR3 contains 15 residues. Germline-derived CDR1 and CDR2 are MNHEY and SVGAGI. The V end lost 0 bases, the J end lost 6 bases, and 14 bases lay between the germline ends. CDR3 amino acids: CASSYSGSPSHGYTF. The CDR3 DNA reads TGTGCCAGCAGTTACTCGGGCAGTCCCTCGCATGGCTACACCTTC.

V and J are TRBV6-6 and TRBJ2-3; TRBD2 matches at 11 bases. J was trimmed by 6 bases and V by 5 bases; bases with no gene match: 19. Germline V gives CDR1 MNHNY, CDR2 SVGAGI (reference sequence). The CDR3 is 19 residues long. As DNA, the CDR3 is TGTGCCAGCAGTCCCCGGAATCTAGCGGGAGGCTCCCAGGCTGATACGCAGTATTTT. Its translation is CASSPRNLAGGSQADTQYF.

V and J are TRBV10-2 and TRBJ1-6, with D hard to call. The CDR3 consists of 17 residues. The germline V gene encodes CDR1 WSHSY and CDR2 SAAADI. The germline V and J ends were trimmed by 2 bases and 2 bases, with 13 bases remaining between them. CDR3 protein: CASSEAGPRAYNSPLHF. The CDR3 DNA reads as TGCGCCAGCAGTGAGGCCGGGCCTAGAGCCTATAATTCACCCCTCCACTTT.

This clone was seen just once. This chain connects TRBV4-1 to TRBJ1-4; TRBD1 might be the D (6 bases). Germline values: CDR1 MGHRA, CDR2 YSYEKL. V was clipped by 4 bases and J by 2 bases, with 17 bases between them. This CDR3 is 17 amino acids long. DNA of the CDR3: TGCGCCAGCAGCCCGACAGGAGTGGAACCGACTAATGAAAAACTGTTTTTT. It specifies CASSPTGVEPTNEKLFF.

This chain connects TRBV5-1 to TRBJ1-4; 8 bases map to TRBD1. V shed 4 bases, J shed 2 bases, and the junction held 7 bases outside the gene matches. This CDR3 region has 16 residues. The germline V gene has CDR1 SGHRS and CDR2 YFSETQ. The CDR3 nucleotides are TGCGCCAGCAGCCCTGGACAGGGAGGCACTAATGAAAAACTGTTTTTT. It encodes CASSPGQGGTNEKLFF. Drawing the rest from reference TRBV5-1 and TRBJ1-4, the complete variable domain is KAGVTQTPRYLIKTRGQQVTLSCSPISGHRSVSWYQQTPGQGLQFLFEYFSETQRNKGNFPGRFSGRQFSNSRSEMNVSTLELGDSALYLCASSPGQGGTNEKLFFGSGTQLSVL.

The chain combines TRBV7-2 with TRBJ1-5; D gene unclear. The germline V gene encodes CDR1 SGHTA and CDR2 FQGNSA. The CDR3 has 13 residues. V lost 3 bases and J 6 bases, leaving 9 bases between the germline ends. The CDR3 region has the DNA TGTGCCAGCAGCTTTTCTACCAGTCAGCCCCAGCATTTT. Translated, it gives CASSFSTSQPQHF. The whole variable domain, remainder taken from reference TRBV7-2 and TRBJ1-5, is GAGVSQSPSNKVTEKGKDVELRCDPISGHTALYWYRQSLGQGLEFLIYFQGNSAPDKSGLPSDRFSAERTGGSVSTLTIQRTQQEDSAVYLCASSFSTSQPQHFGDGTRLSIL.

The chain has TRBV21-1 and TRBJ1-1. TRBV21-1 is a documented pseudogene. The CDR3 runs to 18 residues. The CDR3 nucleotides are TGTGCCAGCAGCAAAGGCCGGGCCACGACGGGCGTAGACACTGAAGCTTTCTTT. This codes for CASSKGRATTGVDTEAFF.

The chain joins TRBV11-2 to TRBJ2-2; D is perhaps TRBD2 (6 bases). Germline V gene sequence: CDR1 SGHAT, CDR2 FQNNGV. Trimming left V 0 bases short and J 2 bases short, with 16 bases between. CDR3 length: 18 amino acids. CDR3 sequence: CASSLDFFWGTNTGELFF. The CDR3 nucleotides are TGTGCCAGCAGCTTAGACTTCTTTTGGGGGACTAACACCGGGGAGCTGTTTTTT.

The chain uses TRBV6-1 and TRBJ1-2, with 7 bases fitting TRBD1. Germline trimming cut 2 bases from V and 0 bases from J; bases unmatched to any gene: 12. The CDR3 has 18 residues. CDR1 and CDR2 (germline): MNHNS, SASEGT. The DNA for the CDR3 is TGTGCCAGCAGTGAAAGAAAACAGGGGATTGGGGCTAACTATGGCTACACCTTC. Encoded protein: CASSERKQGIGANYGYTF.

This chain links TRBV28 with TRBJ1-1; a weak D match, TRBD1 (5 bases). Germline V gives CDR1 MDHEN, CDR2 SYDVKM. The CDR3 sequence is 14 residues long. Trimming shortened V by 5 bases and J by 8 bases, and 18 bases separated the two germline ends. The CDR3 sequence is CASSTSFSSGEAFF. CDR3 sequence (DNA): TGTGCCAGCAGTACCAGCTTCTCTTCAGGGGAAGCTTTCTTT.

The chain recombines TRBV7-2 with TRBJ2-7; possible D gene TRBD2, 6 bases. Trimming took 5 bases from V and 7 from J, leaving 21 bases between them. The CDR3 contains 15 residues. Looked up from germline, CDR1 is SGHTA and CDR2 is FQGNSA. In DNA, the CDR3 is TGTGCCAGCAGCCCTCGACTAGGCGGGGCCGTGGAGCAGTACTTC. Translating gives CASSPRLGGAVEQYF.

The chain joins TRBV30 to TRBJ1-5; D unresolved. V lost 2 bases and J 2 bases, leaving 7 bases between the germline ends. The CDR3 sequence is 13 residues long. Germline CDR1 GTSNPN, CDR2 SVGIG (reference sequence). The DNA for the CDR3 is TGTGCCTGGAGTTTCCAGGGCAATCAGCCCCAGCATTTT. It codes for CAWSFQGNQPQHF.